These 20 T cell receptor beta chains share one sample of origin, sequenced in a study of T cells in localized non-small cell lung cancer. TCRdb's copy holds only in-frame clones and misses some; the assay was immunoSEQ multiplex PCR. Here the sample spans approximately 9,000 clones, 90% to 95% being singletons. Here the sequenced sample was peripheral blood, taken before any cancer treatment. Receptors were obtained from a woman aged 40-69 years with stage I squamous cell lung carcinoma.

The chain joins TRBV29-1 to TRBJ2-2; D possibly corresponds to TRBD1 (6 bases). The CDR3 sequence is 13 residues long. Deletions cut 4 bases from V and 6 bases from J, with 12 bases between. CDR1 is SQVTM, CDR2 ANQGSEA, per germline. The DNA of the CDR3 is TGCAGCGTTGCCTGGGGGCGCGCCGGGGAGCTGTTTTTT. Protein sequence: CSVAWGRAGELFF.

The rearrangement joins TRBV19 to TRBJ1-2, with no clear D. Per germline, CDR1 LNHDA and CDR2 SQIVND (reference sequence). The length of the CDR3 is 15 residues. V lost 5 bases, J lost 3 bases, and 16 bases lay in between. CDR3 residues: CASSLGGRVDYGYTF. The CDR3 DNA sequence: TGTGCCAGTAGTCTCGGCGGGCGGGTGGACTATGGCTACACCTTC.

The chain joins TRBV15 to TRBJ1-4; D not resolved. Germline lookup yields CDR1 LNHNV and CDR2 YYDKDF (reference sequence). The CDR3 runs to 12 residues. V lost 2 bases and J lost 5, with 3 bases in between. DNA for the CDR3: TGTGCCACCAGCAGAATGAATGAAAAACTGTTTTTT. Protein sequence: CATSRMNEKLFF.

The chain employs TRBV5-1 and TRBJ1-2, with 9 bases fitting TRBD1. V lost 2 bases and J lost 7; bases outside the gene matches: 6. From germline, CDR1 is SGHRS and CDR2 YFSETQ. The CDR3 spans 14 residues. The CDR3 DNA reads TGCGCCAGCAGCTTAGGCGGACAGGGGATTGGCTACACCTTC. Amino acid sequence: CASSLGGQGIGYTF.

Details on this clone: The junction and the germline gene differ at one end; a read error may be behind it. V is TRBV7-7 and J is TRBJ2-1; no reliable D call. Per the germline V gene, CDR1 is SSHAT and CDR2 is FNYEAQ (reference sequence). This CDR3 spans 13 amino acids. The CDR3 spells CASSVAPYNEQFF. The CDR3 DNA follows: TGTGCTAGCAGCGTCGCTCCCTACAATGAGCAGTTCTTC.

CDR3 sequence (DNA): TGTGCCTGGAGTATAGGGTGGCAACAGCCCCAGCATTTT. It yields the protein CAWSIGWQQPQHF. The chain uses TRBV30 and TRBJ1-5, with no clear D. This CDR3 region has 13 residues. V was cut by 2 bases and J by 7 bases, with 12 bases left in between. Germline V CDR1 and CDR2: GTSNPN, SVGIG (reference sequence).

The chain uses TRBV7-8 and TRBJ2-7; D is possibly TRBD1 (5 bases). The CDR3 length is 16 residues. From germline, CDR1 is SGHVS and CDR2 FQNEAQ. The V end lost 1 base, the J end lost 3 bases, and 16 bases lay between the germline ends. CDR3 sequence reads: CASSLGGRARLYEQYF. CDR3 nucleotides: TGTGCCAGCAGCTTAGGAGGCAGGGCTAGGCTCTACGAGCAGTACTTC. The entire variable domain, with the rest obtained from reference TRBV7-8 and TRBJ2-7, is as follows: GAGVSQSPRYKVAKRGQDVALRCDPISGHVSLFWYQQALGQGPEFLTYFQNEAQLDKSGLPSDRFFAERPEGSVSTLKIQRTQQEDSAVYLCASSLGGRARLYEQYFGPGTRLTVT.

V gene TRBV4-1 combines with J gene TRBJ2-5, with 8 bases identical to TRBD2. Germline lookup yields CDR1 MGHRA and CDR2 YSYEKL. The V segment lost 4 bases and the J segment 4 bases; nucleotides outside the gene matches: 2. The CDR3 has 13 residues. The CDR3 DNA reads TGCGCCAGCAGCCTCCGGGGGGGAGAGACCCAGTACTTC. Amino acid sequence: CASSLRGGETQYF.

This chain connects TRBV19 to TRBJ1-1; D gene uncertain. Germline V lookup: CDR1 LNHDA, CDR2 SQIVND (reference sequence). The CDR3 covers 15 residues. Trimming took 5 bases from V and 0 from J, leaving 13 bases between them. Here the CDR3 reads CASSSAVEMNTEAFF. CDR3 nucleotide sequence: TGTGCCAGTAGTTCGGCGGTGGAGATGAACACTGAAGCTTTCTTT.

The chain recombines TRBV19 with TRBJ1-2, with D perhaps matching TRBD1 (6 bases). Trimming removed 5 bases from V and 0 bases from J, with 10 bases in between. There are 14 residues in the CDR3. Germline V lookup: CDR1 LNHDA, CDR2 SQIVND (reference sequence). Here the CDR3 reads CASSYGGANYGYTF. In nucleotides, the CDR3 is TGTGCCAGTAGTTATGGGGGCGCTAACTATGGCTACACCTTC.

With respect to this clone: Other DNA sequences in the sample encode the same CDR3. The V and J genes are TRBV6-1 and TRBJ1-1; D unresolved. Looked up from germline, CDR1 is MNHNS and CDR2 is SASEGT. The V gene lost 5 bases and the J gene lost 1 base, with 5 bases spanning the gap. There are 12 residues in the CDR3. CDR3 DNA: TGTGCCAGCAGTCGTCAGAACACTGAAGCTTTCTTT. As protein: CASSRQNTEAFF.

This chain connects TRBV5-1 to TRBJ1-2, with a tentative D call TRBD1 (5 bases). Germline values: CDR1 SGHRS, CDR2 YFSETQ. The CDR3 covers 14 residues. V lost 4 bases to trimming and J lost 5 bases, with 15 bases between them. The DNA for the CDR3 is TGCGCCAGCAGCCCCGATCGGGGGGGATATGGCTACACCTTC. Translating it yields CASSPDRGGYGYTF.

This rearrangement joins TRBV4-2 to TRBJ2-3; D might be TRBD2 (7 bases). Germline lookup yields CDR1 LGHNA and CDR2 YNFKEQ. Deletions cut 0 bases from V and 4 bases from J, with 17 bases between. The CDR3 sequence is 17 residues long. CDR3 amino acids: CASSQESRGGLADTQYF. The CDR3 DNA reads TGTGCCAGCAGCCAAGAAAGTAGGGGGGGGCTCGCAGATACGCAGTATTTT.

V gene TRBV30 combines with J gene TRBJ1-6; D may be TRBD1 (5 bases). CDR1 is GTSNPN, CDR2 SVGIG, per germline (reference sequence). CDR3 length equals 15 residues. V was clipped by 2 bases and J by 11 bases, with 19 bases between them. CDR3: CAWSIGVGDGAPLHF. The CDR3 DNA follows: TGTGCCTGGAGTATCGGCGTGGGGGACGGGGCACCCCTCCACTTT.

The chain couples TRBV7-9 to TRBJ1-2; the D is unclear. The CDR3 runs to 11 residues. The germline V and J ends were trimmed by 2 bases and 7 bases, with 5 bases remaining between them. Germline lookup yields CDR1 SEHNR and CDR2 FQNEAQ (reference sequence). CDR3 amino acids: CASSLLSGYTF. The CDR3 DNA follows: TGTGCCAGCAGCTTATTGTCTGGCTACACCTTC.

The V and J genes are TRBV4-2 and TRBJ1-2; D is perhaps TRBD1 (6 bases). V was shortened by 4 bases and J by 7 bases, with 22 bases between the two germline ends. This CDR3 spans 16 amino acids. CDR1 is LGHNA and CDR2 is YNFKEQ in the germline V gene. The CDR3 region has the DNA TGTGCCAGCAGCCCGACATTGTCACCGGGGGCAGGTGGCTACACCTTC. Encoded protein: CASSPTLSPGAGGYTF.

This chain uses TRBV5-5 with TRBJ1-4; a possible D gene is TRBD1 (5 bases). V lost 6 bases, J lost 2 bases, and 11 bases lay in between. Germline-derived CDR1 and CDR2 are SGHKS and YYEKEE (reference sequence). The length of the CDR3 is 14 residues. The chain's CDR3 is CASTSWGTNEKLFF. CDR3 bases: TGTGCCAGCACCTCGTGGGGCACTAATGAAAAACTGTTTTTT. The full variable domain, in which reference TRBV5-5 and TRBJ1-4 provide the parts outside the CDR3, is DAGVTQSPTHLIKTRGQQVTLRCSPISGHKSVSWYQQVLGQGPQFIFQYYEKEERGRGNFPDRFSARQFPNYSSELNVNALLLGDSALYLCASTSWGTNEKLFFGSGTQLSVL.

The chain is built from TRBV7-2 and TRBJ2-1; D unclear. CDR3 size: 13 residues. Trimming stripped 1 base from V and 5 bases from J, with 6 bases between. Per the germline V gene, CDR1 is SGHTA and CDR2 is FQGNSA. Here the CDR3 reads CASSLGPDNEQFF. CDR3 coding DNA: TGTGCCAGCAGCTTAGGGCCAGACAATGAGCAGTTCTTC.

The CDR3 is CASSPTEDRAYNEQFF. The CDR3 DNA follows: TGTGCCAGCAGCCCCACCGAGGACAGGGCTTACAATGAGCAGTTCTTC. The chain couples TRBV7-8 to TRBJ2-1; 8 positions match TRBD1. Trimming removed 5 bases from V and 4 bases from J; junction bases left unmatched: 10. The CDR3 spans 16 residues. The germline gives CDR1 SGHVS, CDR2 FQNEAQ.

This chain connects TRBV7-9 to TRBJ2-2, with a weak D call TRBD1 (6 bases). The CDR3 covers 14 residues. V lost 1 base to trimming and J lost 4 bases, with 7 bases between them. The germline gives CDR1 SEHNR, CDR2 FQNEAQ (reference sequence). CDR3 in amino acids: CASSLVGGTGELFF. The CDR3 coding sequence is TGTGCCAGCAGCTTAGTAGGGGGCACCGGGGAGCTGTTTTTT.